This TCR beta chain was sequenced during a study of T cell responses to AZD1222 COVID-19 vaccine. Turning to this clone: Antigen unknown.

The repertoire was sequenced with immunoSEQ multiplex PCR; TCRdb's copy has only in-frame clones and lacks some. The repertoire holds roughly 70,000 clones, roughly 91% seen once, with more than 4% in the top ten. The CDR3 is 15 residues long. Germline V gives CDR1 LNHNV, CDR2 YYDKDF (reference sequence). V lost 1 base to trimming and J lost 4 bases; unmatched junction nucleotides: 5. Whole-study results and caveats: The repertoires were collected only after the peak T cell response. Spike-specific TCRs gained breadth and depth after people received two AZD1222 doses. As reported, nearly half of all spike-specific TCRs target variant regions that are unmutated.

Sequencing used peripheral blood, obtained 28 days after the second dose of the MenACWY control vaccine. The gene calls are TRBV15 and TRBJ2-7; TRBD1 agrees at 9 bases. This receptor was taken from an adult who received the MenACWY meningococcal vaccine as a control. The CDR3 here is CATSRGQGVTYEQYF. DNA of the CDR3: TGTGCCACCAGCAGAGGACAGGGGGTTACGTACGAGCAGTACTTC.